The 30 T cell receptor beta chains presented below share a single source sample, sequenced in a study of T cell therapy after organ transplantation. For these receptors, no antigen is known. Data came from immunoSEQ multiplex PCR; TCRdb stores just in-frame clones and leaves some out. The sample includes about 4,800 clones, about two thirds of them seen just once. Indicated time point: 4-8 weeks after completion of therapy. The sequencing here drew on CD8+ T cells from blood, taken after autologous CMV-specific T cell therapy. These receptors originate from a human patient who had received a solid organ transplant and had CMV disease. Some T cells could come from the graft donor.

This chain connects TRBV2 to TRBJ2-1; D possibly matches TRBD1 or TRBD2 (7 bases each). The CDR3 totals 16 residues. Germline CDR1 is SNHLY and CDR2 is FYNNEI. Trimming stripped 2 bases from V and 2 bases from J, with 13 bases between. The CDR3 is CASSEQGGGTYNEQFF. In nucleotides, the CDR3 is TGTGCCAGCAGTGAACAGGGGGGGGGTACCTACAATGAGCAGTTCTTC.

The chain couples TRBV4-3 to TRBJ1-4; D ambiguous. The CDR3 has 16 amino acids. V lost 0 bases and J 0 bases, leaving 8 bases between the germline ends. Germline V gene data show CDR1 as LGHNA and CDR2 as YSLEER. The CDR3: CASSQDLQPTNEKLFF. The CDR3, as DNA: TGCGCCAGCAGCCAAGATTTACAGCCAACTAATGAAAAACTGTTTTTT.

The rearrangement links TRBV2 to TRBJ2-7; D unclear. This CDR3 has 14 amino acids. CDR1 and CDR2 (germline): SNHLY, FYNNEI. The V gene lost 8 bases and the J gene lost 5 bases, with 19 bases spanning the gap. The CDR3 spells CASSTRFSPDEQYF. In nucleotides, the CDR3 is TGTGCCAGCTCCACCAGGTTCAGCCCCGACGAGCAGTACTTC.

The CDR3 DNA is TGTGCCAGCAGTTACTCCAAGAGACCCGTTCCTGAAGCTTTCTTT. This encodes CASSYSKRPVPEAFF. The rearrangement joins TRBV5-4 to TRBJ1-1; unclear D gene. Per germline, CDR1 SGHNT and CDR2 YYREEE (reference sequence). This CDR3 has 15 amino acids. V was shortened by 5 bases and J by 6 bases, with 20 bases between the two germline ends.

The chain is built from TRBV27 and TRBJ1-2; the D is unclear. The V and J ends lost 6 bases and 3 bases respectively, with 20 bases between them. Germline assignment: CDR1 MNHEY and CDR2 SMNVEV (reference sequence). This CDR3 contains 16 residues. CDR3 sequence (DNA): TGTGCCAGCAGCCCGGGAACAGAGACCCTTTACTATGGCTACACCTTC. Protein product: CASSPGTETLYYGYTF.

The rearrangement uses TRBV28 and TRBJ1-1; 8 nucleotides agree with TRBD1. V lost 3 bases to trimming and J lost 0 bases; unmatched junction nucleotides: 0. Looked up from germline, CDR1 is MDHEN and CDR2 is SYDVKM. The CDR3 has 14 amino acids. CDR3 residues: CASSLTGVNTEAFF. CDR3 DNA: TGTGCCAGCAGTTTGACAGGGGTGAACACTGAAGCTTTCTTT.

The CDR3 bases are TGTGCCACGACCCCAGGGATCAGCAATCAGCCCCAGCATTTT. Translating it yields CATTPGISNQPQHF. The rearrangement links TRBV28 to TRBJ1-5; TRBD1 might be the D (5 bases). The CDR3 contains 14 residues. Germline V gives CDR1 MDHEN, CDR2 SYDVKM. Deletions cut 10 bases from V and 1 base from J, with 14 bases between.

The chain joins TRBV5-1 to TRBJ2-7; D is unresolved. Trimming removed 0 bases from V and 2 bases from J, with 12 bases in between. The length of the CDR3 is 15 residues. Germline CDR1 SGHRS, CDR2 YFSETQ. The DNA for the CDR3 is TGCGCCAGCAGCTTGGCCGGTGCTTATACCTACGAGCAGTACTTC. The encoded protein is CASSLAGAYTYEQYF.

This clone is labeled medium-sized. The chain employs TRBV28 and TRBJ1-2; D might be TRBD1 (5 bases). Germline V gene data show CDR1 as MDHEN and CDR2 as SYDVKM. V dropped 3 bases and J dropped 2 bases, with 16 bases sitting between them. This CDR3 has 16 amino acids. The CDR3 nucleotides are TGTGCCAGCAGTTTGTGGGGGGAAGGAGGGAACTATGGCTACACCTTC. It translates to CASSLWGEGGNYGYTF.

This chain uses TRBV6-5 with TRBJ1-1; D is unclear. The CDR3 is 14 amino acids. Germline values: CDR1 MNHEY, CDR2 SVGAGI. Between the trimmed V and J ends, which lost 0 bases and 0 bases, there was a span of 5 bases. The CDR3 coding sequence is TGTGCCAGCAGTTACTCGCAGGTGAACACTGAAGCTTTCTTT. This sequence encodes CASSYSQVNTEAFF.

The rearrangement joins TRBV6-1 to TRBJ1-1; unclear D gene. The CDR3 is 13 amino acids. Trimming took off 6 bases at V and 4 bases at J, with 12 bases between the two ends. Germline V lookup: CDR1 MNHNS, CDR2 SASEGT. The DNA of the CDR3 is TGTGCCAGCAGGGATAGCGGTGGCACTGAAGCTTTCTTT. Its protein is CASRDSGGTEAFF.

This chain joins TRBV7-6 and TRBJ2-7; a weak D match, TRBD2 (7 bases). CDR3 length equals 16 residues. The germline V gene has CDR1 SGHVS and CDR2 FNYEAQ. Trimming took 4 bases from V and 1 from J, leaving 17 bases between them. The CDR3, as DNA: TGTGCCAGCAGCTCAACAAGAGGGGGGGGATCCTACGAGCAGTACTTC. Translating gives CASSSTRGGGSYEQYF.

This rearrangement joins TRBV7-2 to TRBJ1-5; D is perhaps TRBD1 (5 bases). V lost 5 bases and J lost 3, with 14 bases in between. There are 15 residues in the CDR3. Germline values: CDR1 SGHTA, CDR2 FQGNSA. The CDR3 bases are TGTGCCAGCAGCAGATTTGGGGGTAACAATCAGCCCCAGCATTTT. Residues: CASSRFGGNNQPQHF.

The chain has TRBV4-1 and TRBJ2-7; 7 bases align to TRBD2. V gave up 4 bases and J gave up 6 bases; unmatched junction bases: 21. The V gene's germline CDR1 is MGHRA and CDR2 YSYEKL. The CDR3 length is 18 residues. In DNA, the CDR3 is TGCGCCAGCAGCCCGACCCTTTACCGGGGGGAGGCCCTTTCCGAGCAGTACTTC. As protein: CASSPTLYRGEALSEQYF.

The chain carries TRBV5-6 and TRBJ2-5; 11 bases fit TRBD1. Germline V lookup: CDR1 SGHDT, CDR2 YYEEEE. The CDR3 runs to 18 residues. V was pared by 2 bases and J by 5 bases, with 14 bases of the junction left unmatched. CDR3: CASSFKSGQGAFRETQYF. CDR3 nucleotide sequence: TGTGCCAGCAGCTTTAAGTCCGGACAGGGGGCCTTCCGGGAGACCCAGTACTTC. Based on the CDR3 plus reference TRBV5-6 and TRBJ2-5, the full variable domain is DAGVTQSPTHLIKTRGQQVTLRCSPKSGHDTVSWYQQALGQGPQFIFQYYEEEERQRGNFPDRFSGHQFPNYSSELNVNALLLGDSALYLCASSFKSGQGAFRETQYFGPGTRLLVL.

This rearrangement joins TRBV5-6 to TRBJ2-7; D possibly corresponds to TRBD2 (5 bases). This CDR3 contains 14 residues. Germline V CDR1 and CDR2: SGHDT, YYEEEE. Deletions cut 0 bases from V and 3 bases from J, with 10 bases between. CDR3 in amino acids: CASSLDGNYYEQYF. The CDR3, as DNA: TGTGCCAGCAGCTTGGACGGGAACTACTACGAGCAGTACTTC. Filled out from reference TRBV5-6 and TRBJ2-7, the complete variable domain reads DAGVTQSPTHLIKTRGQQVTLRCSPKSGHDTVSWYQQALGQGPQFIFQYYEEEERQRGNFPDRFSGHQFPNYSSELNVNALLLGDSALYLCASSLDGNYYEQYFGPGTRLTVT.

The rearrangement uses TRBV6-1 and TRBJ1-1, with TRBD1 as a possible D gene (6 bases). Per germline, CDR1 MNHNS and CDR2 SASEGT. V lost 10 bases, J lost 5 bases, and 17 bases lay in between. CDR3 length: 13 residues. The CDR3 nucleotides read TGTGCCATCAGCGAATTACAGGGAACTGAAGCTTTCTTT. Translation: CAISELQGTEAFF.

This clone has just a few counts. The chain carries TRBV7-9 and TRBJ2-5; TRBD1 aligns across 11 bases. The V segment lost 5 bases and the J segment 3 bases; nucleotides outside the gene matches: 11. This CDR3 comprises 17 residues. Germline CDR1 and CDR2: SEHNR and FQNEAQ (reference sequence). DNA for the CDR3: TGTGCCAGCAGCACCGGGACAGGGGGACTAGTGAAAGAGACCCAGTACTTC. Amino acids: CASSTGTGGLVKETQYF.

The CDR3 DNA reads as TGTGCCAGCAGTTTACTTGGGACGGTGTCACTGGCTGAAGCTTTCTTT. This translates into CASSLLGTVSLAEAFF. This chain connects TRBV28 to TRBJ1-1; perhaps TRBD1 as D (5 bases). The germline CDR1 and CDR2 sequences are MDHEN and SYDVKM. The CDR3 extends over 16 amino acids. The V gene lost 2 bases and the J gene lost 6 bases, with 19 bases spanning the gap.

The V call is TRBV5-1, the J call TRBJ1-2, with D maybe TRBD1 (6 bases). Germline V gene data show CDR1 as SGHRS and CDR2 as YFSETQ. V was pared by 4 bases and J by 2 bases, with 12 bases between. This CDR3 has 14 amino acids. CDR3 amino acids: CASSEQGDNYGYTF. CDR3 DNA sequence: TGCGCCAGCAGCGAACAGGGCGACAACTATGGCTACACCTTC.

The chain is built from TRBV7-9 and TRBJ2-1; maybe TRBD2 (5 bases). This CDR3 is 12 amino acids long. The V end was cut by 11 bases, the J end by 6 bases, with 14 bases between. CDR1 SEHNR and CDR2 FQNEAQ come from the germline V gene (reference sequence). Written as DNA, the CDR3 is TGTGCCTTACGCCGGGATCCCAATGAGCAGTTCTTC. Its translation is CALRRDPNEQFF.

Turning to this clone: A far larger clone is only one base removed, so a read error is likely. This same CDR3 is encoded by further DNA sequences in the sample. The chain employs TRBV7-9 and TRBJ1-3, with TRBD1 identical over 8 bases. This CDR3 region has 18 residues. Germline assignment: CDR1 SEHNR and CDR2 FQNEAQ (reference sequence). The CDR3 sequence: CASRGQRQGASSGNTIYF. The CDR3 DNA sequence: TGCGCCAGCAGGGGGCAGAGGCAGGGGGCTTCCTCTGGAAACACCATATATTTT.

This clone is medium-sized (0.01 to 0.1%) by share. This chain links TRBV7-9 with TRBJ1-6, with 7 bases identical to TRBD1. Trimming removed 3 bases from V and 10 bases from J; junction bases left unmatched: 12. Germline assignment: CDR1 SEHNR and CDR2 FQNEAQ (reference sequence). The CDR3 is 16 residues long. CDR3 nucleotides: TGTGCCAGCAGCTTTCACCGACAGGGAGTAAGATCACCCCTCCACTTT. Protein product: CASSFHRQGVRSPLHF.

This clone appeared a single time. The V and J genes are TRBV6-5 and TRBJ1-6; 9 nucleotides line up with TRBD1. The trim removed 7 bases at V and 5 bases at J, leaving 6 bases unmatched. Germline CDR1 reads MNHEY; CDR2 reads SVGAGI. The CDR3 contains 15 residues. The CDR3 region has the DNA TGTGCCAGCAATGACAGGGGGATCGATAATTCACCCCTCCACTTT. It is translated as CASNDRGIDNSPLHF.

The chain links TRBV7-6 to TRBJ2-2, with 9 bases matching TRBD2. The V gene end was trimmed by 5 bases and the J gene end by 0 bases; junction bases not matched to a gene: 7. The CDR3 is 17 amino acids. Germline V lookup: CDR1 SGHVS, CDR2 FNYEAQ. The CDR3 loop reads CASSRAGGGSNTGELFF. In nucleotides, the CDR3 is TGTGCCAGCAGCCGAGCGGGGGGCGGATCGAACACCGGGGAGCTGTTTTTT.

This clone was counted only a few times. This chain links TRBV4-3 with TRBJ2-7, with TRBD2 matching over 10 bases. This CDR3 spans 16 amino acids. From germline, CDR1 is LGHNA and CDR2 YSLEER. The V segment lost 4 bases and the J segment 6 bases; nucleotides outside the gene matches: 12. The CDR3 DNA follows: TGCGCCAGCAGCCTCTCCGCCAGCGGGAGGGCCCGCGAGCAGTACTTC. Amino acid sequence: CASSLSASGRAREQYF.

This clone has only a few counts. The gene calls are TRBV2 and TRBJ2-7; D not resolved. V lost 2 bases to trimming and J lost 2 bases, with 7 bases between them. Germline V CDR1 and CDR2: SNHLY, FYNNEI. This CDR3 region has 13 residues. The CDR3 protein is CASSEPAAYEQYF. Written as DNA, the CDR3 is TGTGCCAGCAGTGAACCGGCAGCCTACGAGCAGTACTTC.

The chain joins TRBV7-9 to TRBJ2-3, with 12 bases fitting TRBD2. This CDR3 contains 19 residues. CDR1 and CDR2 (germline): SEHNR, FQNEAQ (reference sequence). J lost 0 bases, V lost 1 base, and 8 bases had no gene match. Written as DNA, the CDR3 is TGTGCCAGCAGCTTAGTTATGGGACTAGCGGGTACGAGCACAGATACGCAGTATTTT. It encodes CASSLVMGLAGTSTDTQYF.

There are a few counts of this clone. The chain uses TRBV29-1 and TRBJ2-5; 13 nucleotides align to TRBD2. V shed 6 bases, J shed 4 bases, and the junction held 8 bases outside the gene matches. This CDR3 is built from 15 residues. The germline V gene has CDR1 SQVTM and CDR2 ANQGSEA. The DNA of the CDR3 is TGCAGCGTAGCTGGACTAGCGGGAGAGGGAGAGACCCAGTACTTC. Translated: CSVAGLAGEGETQYF.

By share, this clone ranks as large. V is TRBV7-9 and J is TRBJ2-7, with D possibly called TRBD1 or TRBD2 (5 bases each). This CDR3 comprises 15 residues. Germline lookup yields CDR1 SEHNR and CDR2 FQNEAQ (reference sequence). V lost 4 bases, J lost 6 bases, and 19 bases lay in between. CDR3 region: CASSSRDLNPGEQYF. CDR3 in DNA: TGTGCCAGCAGCTCCCGGGACCTTAACCCCGGCGAGCAGTACTTC. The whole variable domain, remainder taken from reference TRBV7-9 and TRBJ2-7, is DTGVSQNPRHKITKRGQNVTFRCDPISEHNRLYWYRQTLGQGPEFLTYFQNEAQLEKSRLLSDRFSAERPKGSFSTLEIQRTEQGDSAMYLCASSSRDLNPGEQYFGPGTRLTVT.